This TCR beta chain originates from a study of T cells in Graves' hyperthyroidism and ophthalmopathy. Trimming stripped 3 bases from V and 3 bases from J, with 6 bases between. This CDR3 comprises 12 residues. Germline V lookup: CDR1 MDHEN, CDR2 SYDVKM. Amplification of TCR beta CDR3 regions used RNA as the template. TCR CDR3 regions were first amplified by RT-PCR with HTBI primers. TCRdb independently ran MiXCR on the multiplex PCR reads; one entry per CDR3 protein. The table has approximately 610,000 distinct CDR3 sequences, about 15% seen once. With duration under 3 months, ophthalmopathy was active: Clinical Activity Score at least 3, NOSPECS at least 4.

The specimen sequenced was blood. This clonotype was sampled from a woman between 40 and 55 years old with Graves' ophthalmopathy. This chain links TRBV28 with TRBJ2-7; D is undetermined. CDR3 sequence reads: CASSFVHYEQYF. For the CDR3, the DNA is TGTGCCAGCAGTTTTGTTCACTACGAGCAGTACTTC.